This is a list of T cell receptor beta chains from one sample in a study of a mutant IDH1 vaccine in newly diagnosed glioma. The repertoire was sequenced with immunoSEQ multiplex PCR; TCRdb's copy has only in-frame clones and lacks some. The sample consists of 25,000 to 35,000 clones, approximately 91% of them appearing once. Specimen: PBMCs, collected from a glioma patient treated with radiotherapy, temozolomide or both. These receptors were obtained from a woman in her 40s with glioma. The conserved cysteine and the conserved F or W are not part of the CDR3 here. Fields, in order: J gene, V gene, CDR3 protein.

TRBJ1-1,TRBV21-1,ASSKVRQPDRREAF
TRBJ2-2,TRBV18,ASSPRQGASTGELF
TRBJ1-1,TRBV4-2,ASSQLGGTGTEAF
TRBJ1-1,TRBV9,ASSPGNMNTEAF
TRBJ2-7,TRBV5-4,ASTPRGAGAYEQY
TRBJ1-4,TRBV2,ASRGDRGFEKLF
TRBJ1-1,TRBV15,ATRGPSKGTEAF
TRBJ2-7,TRBV5-6,ASSLVGGTPYEQY
TRBJ1-1,TRBV12-5,ASGLGLNTEAF
TRBJ2-1,TRBV29-1,SVERQQGVGNNEQF
TRBJ1-1,TRBV5-1,ASSLGVGTGRGTEAF
TRBJ1-1,TRBV19,ASSHRGTNTEAF
TRBJ1-1,TRBV4-1,ASSQYGGQGRTEAF
TRBJ2-3,TRBV5-1,ASSLGLAGVVDTQY
TRBJ2-1,TRBV4-1,ASSLRLEGEYGYNEQF
TRBJ1-2,TRBV23-1,ASIRSAQGGYYGYT
TRBJ1-5,TRBV10-2,ASSEAGNQPQH
TRBJ1-2,TRBV2,ASSGLTANYGYT
TRBJ2-5,TRBV6-5,ASSPLVGETQY
TRBJ1-2,TRBV2,ASGRQTNYGYT
TRBJ1-5,TRBV4-2,ASSQAAHQPQH
TRBJ1-5,TRBV2,ASGMRQPQH
TRBJ2-5,TRBV7-9,ASSSTVQETQY
TRBJ1-1,TRBV5-6,ASSPRETWDRGTEAF
TRBJ1-5,TRBV10-2,ASSEGRANNQPQH
TRBJ1-3,TRBV28,ASSLIGTGGNTIY
TRBJ2-6,TRBV23-1,ASSGDELTSGANVLT
TRBJ1-3,TRBV25-1,ASSELTNSGNTIY
TRBJ2-5,TRBV20-1,SAITWETQY
TRBJ1-5,TRBV6-4,ASSDSTGTGNQPQH
TRBJ2-7,TRBV4-3,ASSPVPGQKSGVDEQY
TRBJ1-1,TRBV6-6,ASSAVNTEAF
TRBJ2-5,TRBV4-2,ASSQDPDRLPWFQY